A selection of T cell receptor beta chains follows, all from one sample in a study of blood T cells in healthy people across ages. TCRdb called the 5' RACE reads again in MiXCR, with one record for every CDR3 protein. The sample has about 1.8 million distinct CDR3 sequences, 49% seen once; the top ten hold less than 2.5%. Sequenced material: blood. These receptors were collected from a woman aged 40 to 49 in good health. Each CDR3 is given with its conserved first and last residue. The D gene is left open where the match is weak. Only some rows state a clone size, as once, few, many or a class for expanded clones.

>TRBJ1-5|TRBV4-3|few|TRBD1
CASSQDWTGDAGPQHF
TGCGCCAGCAGCCAGGATTGGACAGGGGACGCGGGGCCCCAGCATTTT
>TRBJ1-6|TRBV7-2|NA|TRBD1
CASSPDWTGRSPLHF
TGTGCCAGCAGCCCCGATTGGACAGGGCGGTCACCCCTCCACTTT
>TRBJ1-1|TRBV20-1|NA|TRBD1
CSAPRTGGRQAFF
TGCAGTGCCCCTCGGACAGGGGGGCGACAAGCTTTCTTT
>TRBJ2-7|TRBV10-1|few|NA
CASSESGYSSYEQYF
TGCGCCAGCAGTGAGTCGGGATATAGCTCCTACGAGCAGTACTTC
>TRBJ2-1|TRBV4-2|once|NA
CASGGEGTGDYNEQFF
TGTGCCAGCGGGGGGGAGGGGACAGGAGATTACAATGAGCAGTTCTTC
>TRBJ1-1|TRBV4-1|NA|NA
CASSLRQQGGTEAFF
TGCGCCAGCAGCCTCCGGCAACAGGGAGGGACTGAAGCTTTCTTT
>TRBJ2-5|TRBV5-5|NA|TRBD1
CASNAPDRGQYQETQYF
TGTGCCAGCAACGCTCCGGACAGGGGCCAGTACCAAGAGACCCAGTACTTC
>TRBJ2-7|TRBV4-1|NA|TRBD2
CASSQENAPGLAGGLSSYNEQYF
TGCGCCAGCAGCCAAGAAAATGCCCCGGGACTAGCGGGGGGCTTGAGCTCCTACAATGAGCAGTACTTC
>TRBJ2-3|TRBV25-1|few|NA
CASSPIGDTQYF
TGTGCCAGCAGTCCAATTGGGGATACGCAGTATTTT
>TRBJ2-1|TRBV18|few|TRBD1
CASSDGQGTYNEQFF
TGTGCCAGCTCGGACGGACAGGGGACCTACAATGAGCAGTTCTTC
>TRBJ1-5|TRBV7-9|NA|TRBD1
CASSGQGDNQPQHF
TGTGCCAGCTCCGGACAGGGCGACAATCAGCCCCAGCATTTT
>TRBJ2-4|TRBV6-5|NA|NA
CASSYSQGRGNIQYF
TGTGCCAGCAGTTACTCACAGGGGCGGGGGAACATTCAGTACTTC
>TRBJ2-1|TRBV25-1|NA|TRBD1
CASSELPGTGGYEQFF
TGTGCCAGCAGTGAGCTTCCGGGGACAGGGGGCTATGAGCAGTTCTTC
>TRBJ2-5|TRBV10-3|NA|NA
CAISESLVAGLETQYF
TGTGCCATCAGTGAGTCTCTGGTTGCAGGGTTGGAGACCCAGTACTTC
>TRBJ1-2|TRBV28|NA|TRBD1
CASSLPGRGYDGYTF
TGTGCCAGCAGTTTACCGGGCAGGGGGTACGATGGCTACACCTTC
>TRBJ2-5|TRBV28|NA|NA
CVSSNHAGSGETQYF
TGTGTCAGCAGTAACCACGCAGGGTCGGGAGAGACCCAGTACTTC
>TRBJ2-5|TRBV7-2|NA|TRBD2
CASSLETSTWETQYF
TGTGCCAGCAGCTTAGAGACTAGCACATGGGAGACCCAGTACTTC
>TRBJ2-7|TRBV20-1|once|NA
CGARKGSGYEQYF
TGCGGTGCTAGAAAGGGATCGGGCTACGAGCAGTACTTC
>TRBJ1-2|TRBV29-1|NA|NA
CSVRATHYGYTF
TGCAGCGTACGGGCCACCCATTATGGCTACACCTTC
>TRBJ1-1|TRBV12-3/TRBV12-4|NA|NA
CASSFNAAFF
TGTGCCAGCAGTTTTAACGCGGCTTTCTTT
>TRBJ2-1|TRBV18|NA|NA
CASSPGLPGDEQFF
TGTGCCAGCTCGCCCGGACTACCCGGCGATGAGCAGTTCTTC
>TRBJ1-6|TRBV6-1|once|TRBD1
CASSDGDREVSPLHF
TGTGCCAGCAGTGATGGAGACAGGGAGGTTTCACCCCTCCACTTT
>TRBJ2-5|TRBV6-5|NA|NA
CASRDSRARQYF
TGTGCCAGCCGGGACTCCCGTGCACGGCAGTACTTC
>TRBJ2-6|TRBV29-1|NA|NA
CSVVQGALPSGANVLTF
TGCAGCGTTGTACAGGGAGCTTTGCCCTCTGGGGCCAACGTCCTGACTTTC
>TRBJ2-5|TRBV7-8|NA|NA
CASSTDDRMETQYF
TGTGCCAGCAGCACAGACGATAGAATGGAGACCCAGTACTTC
>TRBJ2-1|TRBV4-3|few|TRBD2
CASSQDQLAGGPNEQFF
TGCGCCAGCAGCCAAGATCAGCTAGCGGGGGGACCCAATGAGCAGTTCTTC